Following are 21 T cell receptor beta chains from one sample sequenced in a study of blood T cell repertoires in COVID-19. TCRdb's copy holds only in-frame clones and misses some; the assay was immunoSEQ multiplex PCR. This table has around 300,000 clones, over 75% appearing once. Source material: peripheral blood. The receptors here all came from a man aged 18-30 years with active or convalescent COVID-19.

This clone was picked up a small number of times. This chain joins TRBV9 and TRBJ1-2; the match to TRBD1 covers 9 bases. Germline CDR1 is SGDLS and CDR2 is YYNGEE. This CDR3 is 13 amino acids long. J lost 8 bases, V lost 2 bases, and 4 bases had no gene match. The CDR3 is CASSVDRGLGYTF. The CDR3 DNA follows: TGTGCCAGCAGCGTTGACAGGGGGTTAGGCTACACCTTC.

Concerning this clone: Other DNA sequences in this sample translate to the same CDR3. The chain has TRBV7-3 and TRBJ2-1; 7 bases are shared with TRBD1. This CDR3 is built from 15 residues. Germline V CDR1 and CDR2: SGHTA, FQGTGA. Unmatched junction bases numbered 3, after V lost 4 bases and J lost 0 bases. The CDR3 DNA reads as TGTGCCAGCAGCTCTACAGGGGCCTCCTACAATGAGCAGTTCTTC. This sequence encodes CASSSTGASYNEQFF. Variable domain in full (rest from reference TRBV7-3 and TRBJ2-1): GAGVSQTPSNKVTEKGKYVELRCDPISGHTALYWYRQSLGQGPEFLIYFQGTGAADDSGLPNDRFFAVRPEGSVSTLKIQRTERGDSAVYLCASSSTGASYNEQFFGPGTRLTVL.

This clone was seen once. The chain carries TRBV7-8 and TRBJ1-5; TRBD1 matches at 9 bases. In germline, CDR1 is SGHVS, CDR2 FQNEAQ. The CDR3 consists of 15 residues. V trimming: 2 bases; J trimming: 10 bases; junction bases outside the gene matches: 9. The CDR3 protein is CASSLSRTGDFPQHF. The CDR3 nucleotides are TGTGCCAGCAGCTTAAGCAGGACAGGGGACTTTCCCCAGCATTTT.

V gene TRBV5-1 combines with J gene TRBJ1-1, with D uncertain. V was pared by 0 bases and J by 7 bases, with 10 bases between. The germline CDR1 and CDR2 sequences are SGHRS and YFSETQ. CDR3 length: 13 amino acids. The CDR3 sequence: CASSLVKGGEAFF. The CDR3 region has the DNA TGCGCCAGCAGCTTGGTGAAGGGAGGTGAAGCTTTCTTT.

V and J are TRBV5-6 and TRBJ1-2; 12 positions match TRBD1. V was clipped by 3 bases and J by 7 bases; unmatched bases: 4. The CDR3 has 14 residues. CDR1 SGHDT and CDR2 YYEEEE come from the germline V gene. This CDR3 reads CASSWGTGGSGYTF. The CDR3 nucleotides are TGTGCCAGCAGCTGGGGGACAGGGGGCTCTGGCTACACCTTC.

V gene TRBV6-5 combines with J gene TRBJ2-1, with 9 bases fitting TRBD2. Per germline, CDR1 MNHEY and CDR2 SVGAGI. The CDR3 loop spans 13 amino acids. V was pared by 8 bases and J by 7 bases, with 6 bases of the junction left unmatched. CDR3 bases: TGTGCCAGCGGCGGGGGGGCGCGTAATGAGCAGTTCTTC. Protein sequence: CASGGGARNEQFF.

The rearrangement uses TRBV3-1 (or the pseudogene TRBV3-2) and TRBJ2-7, with 9 bases aligning to TRBD2. Germline V gives CDR1 LGHDT, CDR2 YNNKEL (reference sequence). The CDR3 has 15 residues. V was pared by 4 bases and J by 0 bases, with 4 bases of the junction left unmatched. This chain's CDR3 is CASSLSGGYSYEQYF. The CDR3 nucleotides read TGTGCCAGCAGCCTCAGCGGGGGGTACTCCTACGAGCAGTACTTC.

The chain has TRBV9 and TRBJ2-1; D is perhaps TRBD1 (5 bases). Germline assignment: CDR1 SGDLS and CDR2 YYNGEE. Trimming left V 4 bases short and J 5 bases short, with 10 bases between. This CDR3 has 13 residues. CDR3 sequence (DNA): TGTGCCAGCAGCTTGCCGACAGACAATGAGCAGTTCTTC. Protein: CASSLPTDNEQFF. Together with reference TRBV9 and TRBJ2-1, the CDR3 gives the full variable domain: DSGVTQTPKHLITATGQRVTLRCSPRSGDLSVYWYQQSLDQGLQFLIQYYNGEERAKGNILERFSAQQFPDLHSELNLSSLELGDSALYFCASSLPTDNEQFFGPGTRLTVL.

The genes are TRBV18 and TRBJ1-6; a weak D match, TRBD1 (6 bases). Per germline, CDR1 KGHSH and CDR2 LQKENI. V was cut by 4 bases and J by 9 bases, with 16 bases left in between. This CDR3 spans 15 amino acids. The CDR3 DNA follows: TGTGCCAGCTCACGGGACGGACAGAATAGTTCACCCCTCCACTTT. It specifies CASSRDGQNSSPLHF.

This chain uses TRBV4-1 with TRBJ1-1; a possible D gene is TRBD1 (6 bases). The ends were cut back, 5 bases at V and 1 base at J, with 14 bases in the middle. Germline CDR1 reads MGHRA; CDR2 reads YSYEKL. The CDR3 length is 15 residues. The CDR3 sequence: CASSSTGSGNTEAFF. The CDR3 DNA follows: TGCGCCAGCAGCTCTACAGGGTCGGGGAACACTGAAGCTTTCTTT.

This clone appeared a single time. J is TRBJ2-7 and V is TRBV7-8; TRBD1 matches 8 bases. Germline values: CDR1 SGHVS, CDR2 FQNEAQ. With V trimmed by 4 bases and J by 0 bases, 8 bases remained unmatched. CDR3 size: 16 residues. CDR3 loop: CASSSPMDRASYEQYF. CDR3 in DNA: TGTGCCAGCAGCTCGCCGATGGACAGGGCCTCCTACGAGCAGTACTTC.

The genes are TRBV5-1 and TRBJ2-5; 7 bases are a match to TRBD1. The germline V gene has CDR1 SGHRS and CDR2 YFSETQ. V gave up 2 bases and J gave up 3 bases; unmatched junction bases: 1. This CDR3 spans 13 amino acids. The CDR3 loop reads CASSFGTEETQYF. The CDR3 coding sequence is TGCGCCAGCAGCTTTGGGACAGAAGAGACCCAGTACTTC. The full variable domain, rest sourced from reference TRBV5-1 and TRBJ2-5, is KAGVTQTPRYLIKTRGQQVTLSCSPISGHRSVSWYQQTPGQGLQFLFEYFSETQRNKGNFPGRFSGRQFSNSRSEMNVSTLELGDSALYLCASSFGTEETQYFGPGTRLLVL.

V is TRBV19 and J is TRBJ1-3; 8 nucleotides line up with TRBD1. This CDR3 has 16 amino acids. Germline trimming cut 4 bases from V and 2 bases from J; bases unmatched to any gene: 7. Germline CDR1 and CDR2: LNHDA and SQIVND (reference sequence). In DNA form, the CDR3 reads TGTGCCAGTAGTACTCTCGCAGGGGGCACTGGAAACACCATATATTTT. Protein product: CASSTLAGGTGNTIYF. The full variable domain, rest sourced from reference TRBV19 and TRBJ1-3, is DGGITQSPKYLFRKEGQNVTLSCEQNLNHDAMYWYRQDPGQGLRLIYYSQIVNDFQKGDIAEGYSVSREKKESFPLTVTSAQKNPTAFYLCASSTLAGGTGNTIYFGEGSWLTVV.

The CDR3 spells CASSGTGAPYEQYF. In nucleotides, the CDR3 is TGCGCCAGCAGCGGGACAGGGGCCCCCTACGAGCAGTACTTC. The genes are TRBV5-1 and TRBJ2-7, with 10 bases lining up with TRBD1. Germline-derived CDR1 and CDR2 are SGHRS and YFSETQ. The CDR3 sequence is 14 residues long. V lost 4 bases to trimming and J lost 2 bases; unmatched junction nucleotides: 3.

The chain couples TRBV5-1 to TRBJ2-3; D gene ambiguous. The CDR3 covers 15 residues. Looked up from germline, CDR1 is SGHRS and CDR2 is YFSETQ. With 4 bases removed from V and 0 bases from J, the gap between germline ends came to 12 bases. The CDR3 reads CASSLQSPSTDTQYF. As DNA, the CDR3 is TGCGCCAGCAGCCTACAGAGCCCTAGCACAGATACGCAGTATTTT.

The chain has TRBV9 and TRBJ2-1; TRBD2 aligns across 11 bases. Germline CDR1 and CDR2: SGDLS and YYNGEE. V was clipped by 2 bases and J by 8 bases; unmatched bases: 12. CDR3 length: 17 residues. The CDR3 DNA sequence: TGTGCCAGCAGCGTTGGTAGCGGGGGGGCCTTTTGGGATGAGCAGTTCTTC. Protein sequence: CASSVGSGGAFWDEQFF.

This clone was observed a few times. The chain uses TRBV2 and TRBJ1-1; D call uncertain. This CDR3 is 11 amino acids long. The V end was cut by 5 bases, the J end by 8 bases, with 9 bases between. Germline CDR1 is SNHLY and CDR2 is FYNNEI. CDR3 in DNA: TGTGCCAGCAGTCCATTGTCAGAAGCTTTCTTT. Protein: CASSPLSEAFF.

The chain combines TRBV24-1 with TRBJ2-2, with D tentatively TRBD1 (5 bases). The V end was cut by 5 bases, the J end by 1 base, with 10 bases between. Germline CDR1 KGHDR, CDR2 SFDVKD. The CDR3 loop spans 15 amino acids. CDR3 protein: CATSGQTKNTGELFF. In DNA form, the CDR3 reads TGTGCCACCAGTGGACAGACGAAGAACACCGGGGAGCTGTTTTTT.

In DNA form, the CDR3 reads TGTGCCAGCACCGCGGGGGGAGATACGCAGTATTTT. Translating gives CASTAGGDTQYF. The chain recombines TRBV6-5 with TRBJ2-3; 8 bases align to TRBD2. The CDR3 runs 12 residues. The germline V gene has CDR1 MNHEY and CDR2 SVGAGI. The V and J ends lost 7 bases and 5 bases, in that order; junction bases with no gene match: 2.

The chain carries TRBV3-1 (or the pseudogene TRBV3-2) and TRBJ2-1; D perhaps matches TRBD2 (7 bases). Trimming pared 3 bases from V and 15 bases from J, leaving 18 bases between. This CDR3 is built from 13 residues. Germline lookup yields CDR1 LGHDT and CDR2 YNNKEL (reference sequence). CDR3: CASSQLGGEAPFF. DNA of the CDR3: TGTGCCAGCAGCCAGTTAGGGGGGGAAGCTCCGTTCTTC.

V is TRBV4-1 and J is TRBJ1-2; no clear D gene. The CDR3 runs to 15 residues. CDR1 and CDR2 (germline): MGHRA, YSYEKL. V lost 0 bases, J lost 8 bases, and 16 bases lay in between. The CDR3 loop is CASSQDPSISRGYTF. As DNA, the CDR3 is TGCGCCAGCAGCCAAGATCCTAGCATATCGAGGGGCTACACCTTC.